This note documents a single T cell receptor (beta chain) sequence. What it binds is unknown. The data were taken from a study of cytomegalovirus exposure and HLA in healthy donors. As for the study in general: Unique TCRs numbering about 87 million, obtained from HLA-typed donors, made up an early data release. Study-level points and caveats: In a later analysis, CMV-associated beta chains were mostly HLA-associated, it appeared.

With V trimmed by 2 bases and J by 5 bases, 8 bases remained unmatched. The germline V gene encodes CDR1 ENHRY and CDR2 SYGVKD. CDR3 size: 15 residues. Both 60 Vbeta primers and 13 Jbeta primers went into the PCR. The data were produced by immunoSEQ multiplex PCR, yet TCRdb's version contains in-frame clones alone and is incomplete. The sample consists of 150,000 or so clones, about 70% of them appearing once. The source is a male donor in good health and CMV-seronegative. The chain joins TRBV10-3 to TRBJ2-5; 7 bases match TRBD2. Sequenced material: PBMCs. The CDR3 DNA sequence: TGTGCCATCAGTGAGAACCTAGCGGTGATGGAGACCCAGTACTTC. Protein product: CAISENLAVMETQYF.